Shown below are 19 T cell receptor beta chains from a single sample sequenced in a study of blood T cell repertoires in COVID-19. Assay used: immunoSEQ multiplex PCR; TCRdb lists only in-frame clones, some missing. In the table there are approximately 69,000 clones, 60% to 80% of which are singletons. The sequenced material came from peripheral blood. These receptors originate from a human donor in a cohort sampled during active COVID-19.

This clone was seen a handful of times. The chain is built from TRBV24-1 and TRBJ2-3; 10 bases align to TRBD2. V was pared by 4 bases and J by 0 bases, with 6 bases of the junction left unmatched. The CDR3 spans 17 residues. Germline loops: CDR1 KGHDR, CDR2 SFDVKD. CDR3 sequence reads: CATSDPGLAASTDTQYF. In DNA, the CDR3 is TGTGCCACCAGTGACCCCGGACTAGCGGCTAGCACAGATACGCAGTATTTT.

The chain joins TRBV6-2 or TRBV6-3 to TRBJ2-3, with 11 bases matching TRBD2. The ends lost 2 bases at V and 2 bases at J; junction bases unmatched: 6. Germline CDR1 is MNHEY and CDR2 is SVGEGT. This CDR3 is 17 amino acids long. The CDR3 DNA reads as TGTGCCAGCAGTTACACGACTAGCGGGGCATACACAGATACGCAGTATTTT. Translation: CASSYTTSGAYTDTQYF.

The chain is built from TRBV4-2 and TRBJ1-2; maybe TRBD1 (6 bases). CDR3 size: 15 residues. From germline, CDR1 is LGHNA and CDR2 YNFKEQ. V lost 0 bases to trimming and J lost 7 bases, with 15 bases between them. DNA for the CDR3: TGTGCCAGCAGCCAAGACAGGGGCGTTGCGGGTGGCTACACCTTC. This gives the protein CASSQDRGVAGGYTF.

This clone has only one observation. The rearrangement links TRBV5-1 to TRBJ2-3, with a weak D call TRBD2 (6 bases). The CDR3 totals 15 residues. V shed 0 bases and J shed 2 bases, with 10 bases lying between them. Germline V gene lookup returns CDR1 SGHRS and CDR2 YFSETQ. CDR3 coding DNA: TGCGCCAGCAGCTTGGGGAGCGGGCTCACAGATACGCAGTATTTT. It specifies CASSLGSGLTDTQYF.

CDR3 protein: CASSLAGTGAGETQYF. The CDR3 region has the DNA TGTGCCAGCAGCTTGGCCGGGACAGGGGCGGGAGAGACCCAGTACTTC. V gene TRBV5-6 combines with J gene TRBJ2-5, with 10 bases lining up with TRBD1. Germline loops: CDR1 SGHDT, CDR2 YYEEEE. The V segment lost 0 bases and the J segment 4 bases; nucleotides outside the gene matches: 6. There are 16 residues in the CDR3.

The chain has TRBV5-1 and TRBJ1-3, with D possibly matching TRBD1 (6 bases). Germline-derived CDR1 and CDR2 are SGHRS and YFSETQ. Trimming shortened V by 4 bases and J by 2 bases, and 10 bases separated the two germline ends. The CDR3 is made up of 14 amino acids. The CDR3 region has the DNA TGCGCCAGCAGCGTACAGGGTGCTGGAAACACCATATATTTT. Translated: CASSVQGAGNTIYF.

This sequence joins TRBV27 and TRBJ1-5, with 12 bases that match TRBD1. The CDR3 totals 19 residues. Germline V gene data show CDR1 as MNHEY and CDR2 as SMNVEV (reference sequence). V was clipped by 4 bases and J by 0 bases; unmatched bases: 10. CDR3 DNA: TGTGCCAGCAGTTCCCGGGGACAGGGGGCTCTGGATAGCAATCAGCCCCAGCATTTT. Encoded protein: CASSSRGQGALDSNQPQHF.

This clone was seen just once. The CDR3 region has the DNA TGTGCCAGTAGCGGGACTGGGAACTACAATGAGCAGTTCTTC. As protein: CASSGTGNYNEQFF. The genes are TRBV19 and TRBJ2-1; D is perhaps TRBD2 (6 bases). Germline V gives CDR1 LNHDA, CDR2 SQIVND (reference sequence). CDR3 size: 14 residues. The V and J ends lost 6 bases and 3 bases respectively, with 12 bases between them.

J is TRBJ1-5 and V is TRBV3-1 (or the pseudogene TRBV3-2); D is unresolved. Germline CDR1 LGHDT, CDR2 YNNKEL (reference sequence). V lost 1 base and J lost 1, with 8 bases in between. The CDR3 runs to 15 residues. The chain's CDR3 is CASSQGPGSNQPQHF. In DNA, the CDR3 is TGTGCCAGCAGCCAAGGCCCGGGGAGCAATCAGCCCCAGCATTTT.

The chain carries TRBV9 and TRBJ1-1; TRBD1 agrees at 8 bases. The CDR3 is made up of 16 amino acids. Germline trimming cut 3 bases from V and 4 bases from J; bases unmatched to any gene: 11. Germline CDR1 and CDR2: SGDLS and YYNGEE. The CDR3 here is CASSGPRQGSGTEAFF. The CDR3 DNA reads TGTGCCAGCAGCGGACCTAGACAGGGGTCGGGCACTGAAGCTTTCTTT. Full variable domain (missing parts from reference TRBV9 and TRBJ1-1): DSGVTQTPKHLITATGQRVTLRCSPRSGDLSVYWYQQSLDQGLQFLIQYYNGEERAKGNILERFSAQQFPDLHSELNLSSLELGDSALYFCASSGPRQGSGTEAFFGQGTRLTVV.

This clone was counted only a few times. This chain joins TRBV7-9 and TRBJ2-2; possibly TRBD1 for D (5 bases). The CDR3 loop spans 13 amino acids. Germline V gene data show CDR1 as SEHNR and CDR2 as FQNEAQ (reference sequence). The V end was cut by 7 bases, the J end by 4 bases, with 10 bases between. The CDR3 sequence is CASNGAGTGELFF. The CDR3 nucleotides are TGTGCCAGCAATGGGGCTGGCACCGGGGAGCTGTTTTTT.

The CDR3 is CASSLASGAAKNIQYF. The CDR3 bases are TGCGCCAGCAGCTTGGCTAGCGGAGCAGCCAAAAACATTCAGTACTTC. This chain uses TRBV5-1 with TRBJ2-4; 7 positions agree with TRBD2. This CDR3 spans 16 amino acids. Germline CDR1 SGHRS, CDR2 YFSETQ. V gave up 0 bases and J gave up 0 bases; unmatched junction bases: 3.

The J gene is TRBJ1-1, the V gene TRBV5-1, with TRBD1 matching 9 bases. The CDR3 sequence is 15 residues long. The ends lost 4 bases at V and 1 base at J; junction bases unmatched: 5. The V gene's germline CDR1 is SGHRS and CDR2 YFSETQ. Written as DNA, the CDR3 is TGCGCCAGCAGCGGAAGGACAGGGGCGAACACTGAAGCTTTCTTT. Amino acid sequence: CASSGRTGANTEAFF. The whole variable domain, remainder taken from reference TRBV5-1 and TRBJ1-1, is KAGVTQTPRYLIKTRGQQVTLSCSPISGHRSVSWYQQTPGQGLQFLFEYFSETQRNKGNFPGRFSGRQFSNSRSEMNVSTLELGDSALYLCASSGRTGANTEAFFGQGTRLTVV.

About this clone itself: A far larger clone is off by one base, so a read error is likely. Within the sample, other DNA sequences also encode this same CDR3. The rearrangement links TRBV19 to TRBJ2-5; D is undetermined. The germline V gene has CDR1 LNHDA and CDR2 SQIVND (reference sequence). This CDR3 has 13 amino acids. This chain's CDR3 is CASCIVVRETQYF. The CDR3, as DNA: TGTGCCAGTTGTATAGTGGTGCGGGAGACCCAGTACTTC. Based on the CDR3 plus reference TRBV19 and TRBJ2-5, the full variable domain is DGGITQSPKYLFRKEGQNVTLSCEQNLNHDAMYWYRQDPGQGLRLIYYSQIVNDFQKGDIAEGYSVSREKKESFPLTVTSAQKNPTAFYLCASCIVVRETQYFGPGTRLLVL.

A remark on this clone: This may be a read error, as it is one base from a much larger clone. The CDR3 sequence is CASWDRASYNEQFF. CDR3 nucleotide sequence: TGCGCCAGCTGGGACAGGGCCTCCTACAATGAGCAGTTCTTC. The chain couples TRBV5-1 to TRBJ2-1, with 9 bases aligning to TRBD1. V trimming: 7 bases; J trimming: 0 bases; junction bases outside the gene matches: 2. Germline V gives CDR1 SGHRS, CDR2 YFSETQ. The CDR3 is 14 amino acids.

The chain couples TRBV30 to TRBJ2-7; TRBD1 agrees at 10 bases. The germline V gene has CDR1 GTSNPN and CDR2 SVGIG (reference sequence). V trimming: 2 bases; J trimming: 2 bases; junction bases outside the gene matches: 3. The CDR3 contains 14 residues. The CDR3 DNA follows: TGTGCCTGGAGTCCCGGGACAGGGGCCTACGAGCAGTACTTC. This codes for CAWSPGTGAYEQYF.

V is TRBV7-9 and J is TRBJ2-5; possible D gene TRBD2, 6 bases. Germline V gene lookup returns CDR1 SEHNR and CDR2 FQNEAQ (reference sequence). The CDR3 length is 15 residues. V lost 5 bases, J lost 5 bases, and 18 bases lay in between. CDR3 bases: TGTGCCAGCAGCCAACCGGCGGGGTCGAGGGAGACCCAGTACTTC. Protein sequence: CASSQPAGSRETQYF. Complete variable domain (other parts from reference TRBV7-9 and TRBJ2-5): DTGVSQNPRHKITKRGQNVTFRCDPISEHNRLYWYRQTLGQGPEFLTYFQNEAQLEKSRLLSDRFSAERPKGSFSTLEIQRTEQGDSAMYLCASSQPAGSRETQYFGPGTRLLVL.

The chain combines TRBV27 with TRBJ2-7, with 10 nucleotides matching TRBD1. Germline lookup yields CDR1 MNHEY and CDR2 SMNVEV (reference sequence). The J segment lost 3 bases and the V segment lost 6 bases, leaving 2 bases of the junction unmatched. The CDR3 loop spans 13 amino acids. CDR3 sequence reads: CASRRDRGYEQYF. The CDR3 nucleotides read TGTGCCAGCAGAAGGGACAGGGGCTACGAGCAGTACTTC.

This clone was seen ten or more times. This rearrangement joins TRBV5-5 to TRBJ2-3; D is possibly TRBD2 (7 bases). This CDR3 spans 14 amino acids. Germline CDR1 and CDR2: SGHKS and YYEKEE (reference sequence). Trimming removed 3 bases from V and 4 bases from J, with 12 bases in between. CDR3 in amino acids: CASSSTGRADTQYF. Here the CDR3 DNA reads TGTGCCAGCAGCTCCACAGGGAGGGCAGATACGCAGTATTTT.